This note documents a single T cell receptor beta chain sequence. The antigen is undetermined. Quantitative 5'-RACE with molecular barcodes was used to make the TCR beta libraries. TCRdb ran MiXCR on the 5' RACE reads and lists one entry per CDR3 protein. The profile shows approximately 290,000 distinct CDR3 sequences, less than 25% of them singletons. The sample belongs to a study of CD8 T cells in ankylosing spondylitis. This CDR3 spans 13 amino acids. Germline V gene data show CDR1 as MDHEN and CDR2 as SYDVKM. The V end lost 8 bases, the J end lost 9 bases, and 17 bases lay between the germline ends. The study, taken as a whole, reports: In peripheral blood, disease-linked CD8+ clones occurred at relatively low frequencies. Matched ankylosing spondylitis synovial fluid reportedly contained a significantly enriched population of disease-linked clones.

The sequencing input was blood, either unsorted or a sorted T cell fraction (not recorded which). This sequence joins TRBV28 and TRBJ2-1; D is tentatively TRBD1 or TRBD2 (6 bases each). The origin of this receptor is a female donor with ankylosing spondylitis or in good health (not recorded which). The DNA of the CDR3 is TGTGCCAGCTGGACAGATAGCGGACGTGAGCAGTTCTTC. Encoded protein: CASWTDSGREQFF.